This T cell receptor (beta chain) was captured by sequencing in a study of blood T cell repertoires in COVID-19. The junction had 10 bases not matched to a gene; V was cut back by 0 bases and J by 8 bases. Germline CDR1 reads GTSNPN; CDR2 reads SVGIG (reference sequence). There are 16 residues in the CDR3. Method: immunoSEQ multiplex PCR; TCRdb's copy keeps in-frame clones and lacks some. Here the sample spans around 180,000 clones, roughly 81% being singletons. Sequencing used peripheral blood. The receptor was derived from a woman older than 75 with COVID-19, enrolled during active disease. The gene calls are TRBV30 and TRBJ2-1; 10 positions agree with TRBD2. The DNA of the CDR3 is TGTGCCTGGAGTGTAGCGGGGGTAGCGGGAGGACATGAGCAGTTCTTC. It encodes CAWSVAGVAGGHEQFF.